The 14 T cell receptor beta chains given below trace back to one sample, sequenced in a study of blood T cell repertoires in COVID-19. The assay was immunoSEQ multiplex PCR, and TCRdb's table has in-frame clones only and misses some. The data contain about 300,000 clones, approximately 90% of them singletons. The sequenced sample consisted of PBMCs or T cells enriched from blood (not recorded which). All receptors derive from a woman under 30 who had recovered from COVID-19.

This chain connects TRBV6-5 to TRBJ2-1, with 10 positions matching TRBD2. Germline V gene lookup returns CDR1 MNHEY and CDR2 SVGAGI. This CDR3 contains 15 residues. V trimming: 7 bases; J trimming: 7 bases; junction bases outside the gene matches: 10. CDR3 bases: TGTGCCAGCATCCCTAGCGGGAGTTTGAGGAATGAGCAGTTCTTC. This translates into CASIPSGSLRNEQFF.

Only a few counts were recorded for this clone. V gene TRBV19 combines with J gene TRBJ1-4, with 8 nucleotides matching TRBD1. V lost 5 bases to trimming and J lost 5 bases; unmatched junction nucleotides: 7. Germline values: CDR1 LNHDA, CDR2 SQIVND (reference sequence). CDR3 length: 15 amino acids. CDR3 sequence (DNA): TGTGCCAGTAGTTCGTCGACAGGGGCAAATGAAAAACTGTTTTTT. This encodes CASSSSTGANEKLFF.

The chain is built from TRBV7-8 and TRBJ2-7, with 9 nucleotides matching TRBD1. The CDR3 consists of 16 residues. Germline V CDR1 and CDR2: SGHVS, FQNEAQ. After removal of 0 bases from V and 4 bases from J, the junction contained 7 bases not matched to a gene. CDR3: CASSLAAGTGFYEQYF. CDR3 DNA: TGTGCCAGCAGCTTAGCGGCCGGGACAGGGTTTTACGAGCAGTACTTC.

This clone was seen just once. The V call is TRBV18, the J call TRBJ1-4; 8 bases agree with TRBD1. The CDR3 is 15 amino acids. V lost 3 bases and J lost 4; bases outside the gene matches: 4. Germline CDR1 reads KGHSH; CDR2 reads LQKENI. CDR3 amino acids: CASSPRTGINEKLFF. In DNA, the CDR3 is TGTGCCAGCTCACCCCGGACAGGGATTAATGAAAAACTGTTTTTT.

The V gene is TRBV7-9, the J gene TRBJ1-1; D is ambiguous. CDR1 SEHNR and CDR2 FQNEAQ come from the germline V gene (reference sequence). V lost 2 bases and J lost 3, with 7 bases in between. This CDR3 spans 13 amino acids. CDR3 nucleotide sequence: TGTGCCAGCAGCTTACGCAGCGACACTGAAGCTTTCTTT. Amino acid sequence: CASSLRSDTEAFF.

The J gene is TRBJ1-4, the V gene TRBV5-8, with D possibly matching TRBD1 (5 bases). The CDR3 has 17 amino acids. Germline CDR1 reads SGHTS; CDR2 reads YDEGEE. Trimming stripped 0 bases from V and 0 bases from J, with 12 bases between. In DNA, the CDR3 is TGTGCCAGCAGCTTGGAGTTTGGGGCGGCAACTAATGAAAAACTGTTTTTT. This translates into CASSLEFGAATNEKLFF. The variable domain in full, completed from reference TRBV5-8 and TRBJ1-4, reads EAGVTQSPTHLIKTRGQQATLRCSPISGHTSVYWYQQALGLGLQFLLWYDEGEERNRGNFPPRFSGRQFPNYSSELNVNALELEDSALYLCASSLEFGAATNEKLFFGSGTQLSVL.

CDR3 sequence (DNA): TGTGCTAGTGGTTCCGGGACTAGCGGGGATTTCGATGAGCAGTTCTTC. This codes for CASGSGTSGDFDEQFF. V gene TRBV12-5 combines with J gene TRBJ2-1, with 13 nucleotides matching TRBD2. With 4 bases clipped from V and 8 bases from J, the junction kept 8 bases outside the gene matches. Germline V gene sequence: CDR1 LGHNT, CDR2 FRNRAP. This CDR3 comprises 16 residues.

The rearrangement uses TRBV11-2 and TRBJ2-1, with 8 bases identical to TRBD1. The V gene end was trimmed by 7 bases and the J gene end by 4 bases; junction bases not matched to a gene: 3. This CDR3 comprises 13 residues. Germline V lookup: CDR1 SGHAT, CDR2 FQNNGV. The CDR3 spells CASTGQGYNEQFF. The CDR3 DNA follows: TGTGCCAGCACCGGACAGGGTTACAATGAGCAGTTCTTC.

The gene calls are TRBV5-4 and TRBJ2-7; D is perhaps TRBD1 (6 bases). Germline assignment: CDR1 SGHNT and CDR2 YYREEE (reference sequence). This CDR3 is 14 amino acids long. Trimming removed 4 bases from V and 0 bases from J, with 11 bases in between. The CDR3 DNA reads TGTGCCAGCAGCGTATGGGACAACTCCTACGAGCAGTACTTC. It is translated as CASSVWDNSYEQYF.

The V and J genes are TRBV18 and TRBJ1-1; tentatively, D is TRBD1 (5 bases). In germline, CDR1 is KGHSH, CDR2 LQKENI. This CDR3 region has 13 residues. V was trimmed by 6 bases and J by 5 bases, leaving 13 bases between them. This chain's CDR3 is CASSQDRATEAFF. CDR3 sequence (DNA): TGTGCCAGCTCCCAAGACAGAGCGACTGAAGCTTTCTTT.

The rearrangement joins TRBV7-6 to TRBJ2-1; 7 bases line up with TRBD2. The CDR3 is 16 residues long. Trimming removed 2 bases from V and 8 bases from J; junction bases left unmatched: 12. Germline CDR1 SGHVS, CDR2 FNYEAQ. The CDR3 spells CASSLLTAGVGDEQFF. Written as DNA, the CDR3 is TGTGCCAGCAGCTTACTAACGGCGGGGGTTGGGGATGAGCAGTTCTTC.

V gene TRBV5-4 combines with J gene TRBJ1-2; D unresolved. The germline CDR1 and CDR2 sequences are SGHNT and YYREEE (reference sequence). Trimming took 3 bases from V and 4 from J, leaving 13 bases between them. The CDR3 length is 14 residues. The CDR3 bases are TGTGCCAGCAGCTCTAACTTAGCCGGCTATGGCTACACCTTC. Amino acid sequence: CASSSNLAGYGYTF.

This clone was detected once. The identical CDR3 is also encoded by other nucleotide sequences in the sample. The V and J genes are TRBV28 and TRBJ1-2; D is perhaps TRBD1 (6 bases). The CDR3 runs 16 residues. CDR1 is MDHEN, CDR2 SYDVKM, per germline. Trimming left V 2 bases short and J 8 bases short, with 21 bases between. The CDR3 bases are TGTGCCAGCAGTTTAGGGGGGGGCGGTGGGAGGGGCGGCTACACCTTC. Translated: CASSLGGGGGRGGYTF.

The chain couples TRBV13 to TRBJ1-6; no definite D call. The CDR3 extends over 16 amino acids. CDR1 and CDR2 from the germline V gene are PRHDT and FYEKMQ (reference sequence). Trimming took 7 bases from V and 0 from J, leaving 13 bases between them. Here the CDR3 reads CASTRGGDSYNSPLHF. The CDR3 nucleotides read TGTGCCAGCACCCGAGGCGGGGACTCCTATAATTCACCCCTCCACTTT.